These T cell receptor beta chains were read from a single sample in a study of blood T cell repertoires in COVID-19. Sequencing used immunoSEQ multiplex PCR; TCRdb keeps in-frame clones, though not all of them. The repertoire includes a few hundred thousand clones, approximately 85% of them detected once, and approximately 4% sits in the top ten. The sequencing sample was made of PBMCs or T cells enriched from blood (not recorded which). These receptors originate from a woman between 25 and 40 years old who had recovered from COVID-19. Each CDR3 is given without its conserved first and last residue. Fields, in order: V gene, J gene, CDR3 protein.

V: TRBV28
J: TRBJ1-4
CDR3: ASRFGGSNEKLF

V: TRBV28
J: TRBJ1-5
CDR3: AWGGESNQPQH

V: TRBV7-2
J: TRBJ1-1
CDR3: ASSLQNTEAF

V: TRBV11-2
J: TRBJ2-3
CDR3: ASSSAGTSYYTDTQY

V: TRBV5-1
J: TRBJ1-2
CDR3: ASSAKLGQLSNYGYT

V: TRBV5-1
J: TRBJ1-5
CDR3: ASSSGTGRDQPQH

V: TRBV4-2
J: TRBJ2-3
CDR3: ASRTSGASTDTQY

V: TRBV6-4
J: TRBJ2-3
CDR3: ASRGQGTSTDTQY

V: TRBV14
J: TRBJ2-7
CDR3: ASSQDPLTGNLSYEQY

V: TRBV28
J: TRBJ2-3
CDR3: ASTSGGGADTQY

V: TRBV6-5
J: TRBJ1-4
CDR3: ASSRSTTRNEKLF

V: TRBV5-1
J: TRBJ2-7
CDR3: ASSFGSGSGYEQY

V: TRBV3-1/TRBV3-2
J: TRBJ1-6
CDR3: ASSPRDRGNSPLH

V: TRBV25-1
J: TRBJ1-2
CDR3: ASSGPGLLQGPFGGYT

V: TRBV12-3/TRBV12-4
J: TRBJ2-7
CDR3: ASSSLLREQY

V: TRBV15
J: TRBJ2-7
CDR3: ATSNERVGQAYEQY

V: TRBV5-4
J: TRBJ1-1
CDR3: ASSLAGAEGTEAF

V: TRBV5-6
J: TRBJ2-4
CDR3: ASRAEQGMAKNIQY

V: TRBV3-1/TRBV3-2
J: TRBJ2-7
CDR3: ASSQEGREQY

V: TRBV7-2
J: TRBJ1-1
CDR3: AGTDRMNTEAF

V: TRBV7-2
J: TRBJ1-3
CDR3: ASSFGRGYSGNTIY

V: TRBV5-5
J: TRBJ2-1
CDR3: ASSLKPGLVRNEQF

V: TRBV9
J: TRBJ2-3
CDR3: ASSVGLAATDTQY

V: TRBV30
J: TRBJ2-1
CDR3: AWSYRVGEQF

V: TRBV12-3/TRBV12-4
J: TRBJ1-4
CDR3: ASSLGSGKKLF

V: TRBV7-9
J: TRBJ1-5
CDR3: ASSHNGIQGMGNQPQH

V: TRBV27
J: TRBJ2-5
CDR3: ASSLGGREETQY

V: TRBV19
J: TRBJ2-5
CDR3: ASSPALAGEIHQETQY

V: TRBV10-3
J: TRBJ2-7
CDR3: AISDLGQGVNEQY

V: TRBV6-1
J: TRBJ1-6
CDR3: ASSEVLLSSRLH

V: TRBV4-1
J: TRBJ1-4
CDR3: ASRKTGTGGEKLF

V: TRBV4-1
J: TRBJ2-5
CDR3: ASSPGEGKETQY

V: TRBV5-1
J: TRBJ1-2
CDR3: ASSEGGPGVDYT

V: TRBV5-1
J: TRBJ1-2
CDR3: ASSVTGALHGYT

V: TRBV5-1
J: TRBJ2-5
CDR3: ASSLDGTSGETQY

V: TRBV19
J: TRBJ2-3
CDR3: ASKTGGTDTQY

V: TRBV6-5
J: TRBJ1-5
CDR3: ASSPRGRGNQPQH